The present T cell receptor (beta chain) was sequenced within a study of STAT5B mutations in CD4+ large granular lymphocyte leukemia. Produced via immunoSEQ multiplex PCR; TCRdb's table is partial and in-frame only. The sample consists of tens of thousands of clones, about four fifths of them appearing once. Germline CDR1 reads SGHTA; CDR2 reads FQGNSA. The CDR3 consists of 15 residues. V shed 5 bases and J 4 bases; nucleotides not matched to a gene: 8. This clone has only one observation. J is TRBJ1-3 and V is TRBV7-2, with TRBD1 matching over 7 bases. This receptor was taken from a human donor in good health. The sequenced sample consisted of CD4+ T cells from blood buffy coats. CDR3 sequence reads: CASSATGARGNTIYF. CDR3 coding DNA: TGTGCCAGCAGCGCCACAGGGGCTCGAGGAAACACCATATATTTT.